Below, 29 T cell receptor beta chains from the same sample are listed, as sequenced in a study of cytomegalovirus exposure and HLA in healthy donors. Clones were read by immunoSEQ multiplex PCR, and TCRdb kept only the in-frame ones, dropping some. Of 120,000 to 150,000 clones in the sample, approximately 87% were seen once. Sequencing was carried out using PBMCs. These receptors all come from a man in his late teens or twenties in good health and CMV-seronegative.

This chain links TRBV6-5 with TRBJ2-1; a possible D gene is TRBD1 (5 bases). The CDR3 is 12 amino acids. Germline V gene sequence: CDR1 MNHEY, CDR2 SVGAGI. Trimming removed 7 bases at V and 2 bases at J, with 6 bases between. The CDR3 coding sequence is TGTGCCAGCACAGGGCCCTACAATGAGCAGTTCTTC. This codes for CASTGPYNEQFF.

The rearrangement joins TRBV2 to TRBJ2-5, with TRBD2 matching 14 bases. With V trimmed by 5 bases and J by 7 bases, 12 bases remained unmatched. In germline, CDR1 is SNHLY, CDR2 FYNNEI. The CDR3 runs 17 residues. CDR3 region: CASSRQAGLAGGVTQYF. As DNA, the CDR3 is TGTGCCAGCAGTAGGCAAGCCGGACTAGCGGGAGGAGTGACCCAGTACTTC.

V is TRBV5-4 and J is TRBJ2-7; D might be TRBD2 (6 bases). CDR3 length: 16 residues. V was shortened by 0 bases and J by 4 bases, with 17 bases between the two germline ends. Per the germline V gene, CDR1 is SGHNT and CDR2 is YYREEE (reference sequence). CDR3 sequence: CASSLEPGASVYEQYF. The CDR3 region has the DNA TGTGCCAGCAGCTTGGAACCGGGAGCCTCAGTGTACGAGCAGTACTTC.

In this sample, this clone turned up once. The chain couples TRBV7-2 to TRBJ1-4; tentatively, D is TRBD1 (5 bases). The CDR3 has 14 residues. Germline lookup yields CDR1 SGHTA and CDR2 FQGNSA. V was shortened by 2 bases and J by 8 bases, with 12 bases between the two germline ends. The CDR3 here is CASSLRGTGEKLFF. The CDR3 bases are TGTGCCAGCAGCTTACGAGGAACAGGAGAAAAACTGTTTTTT.

The chain combines TRBV19 with TRBJ2-3, with TRBD2 identical over 9 bases. V was clipped by 3 bases and J by 5 bases; unmatched bases: 6. Per the germline V gene, CDR1 is LNHDA and CDR2 is SQIVND (reference sequence). CDR3 length: 15 amino acids. The CDR3 region is CASSMETSGGDTQYF. CDR3 bases: TGTGCCAGTAGTATGGAGACTAGCGGCGGAGATACGCAGTATTTT.

This chain links TRBV6-5 with TRBJ1-4; D is undetermined. With 2 bases removed from V and 1 base from J, the gap between germline ends came to 5 bases. The V gene's germline CDR1 is MNHEY and CDR2 SVGAGI. The CDR3 extends over 14 amino acids. CDR3 nucleotides: TGTGCCAGCAGTTACGGGCAAACTAATGAAAAACTGTTTTTT. Translating gives CASSYGQTNEKLFF.

J is TRBJ1-5 and V is TRBV10-3; no reliable D call. V lost 2 bases and J 6 bases, leaving 20 bases between the germline ends. Germline CDR1 ENHRY, CDR2 SYGVKD. CDR3 length equals 17 residues. The CDR3 DNA reads as TGTGCCATCAGTGAGAAGAAGGTGGCAGGAGGTGGTCAGCCCCAGCATTTT. Translated, it gives CAISEKKVAGGGQPQHF.

The V and J genes are TRBV2 and TRBJ2-5; TRBD2 matches at 9 bases. The length of the CDR3 is 15 residues. V lost 8 bases, J lost 5 bases, and 12 bases stayed unmatched. Germline CDR1 reads SNHLY; CDR2 reads FYNNEI. The CDR3 spells CASGSLGLAYETQYF. DNA of the CDR3: TGTGCCAGCGGCTCCCTCGGACTAGCGTATGAGACCCAGTACTTC. Supplemented by reference TRBV2 and TRBJ2-5, the full variable domain reads EPEVTQTPSHQVTQMGQEVILRCVPISNHLYFYWYRQILGQKVEFLVSFYNNEISEKSEIFDDQFSVERPDGSNFTLKIRSTKLEDSAMYFCASGSLGLAYETQYFGPGTRLLVL.

This clone came up a few times. The rearrangement links TRBV5-4 to TRBJ2-3, with 8 bases fitting TRBD2. Germline CDR1 reads SGHNT; CDR2 reads YYREEE (reference sequence). V lost 0 bases, J lost 4 bases, and 4 bases stayed unmatched. The CDR3 loop spans 15 amino acids. The CDR3: CASSLVRGDADTQYF. CDR3 bases: TGTGCCAGCAGCTTGGTGCGGGGGGATGCAGATACGCAGTATTTT.

The CDR3 is CASSLDSYNEQFF. The CDR3 DNA follows: TGTGCCAGCAGCTTAGACAGCTACAATGAGCAGTTCTTC. The V call is TRBV7-7, the J call TRBJ2-1; D unresolved. V lost 1 base, J lost 3 bases, and 4 bases lay in between. Germline V gene data show CDR1 as SSHAT and CDR2 as FNYEAQ (reference sequence). This CDR3 comprises 13 residues.

V gene TRBV19 combines with J gene TRBJ2-3, with 7 bases identical to TRBD1. CDR1 is LNHDA, CDR2 SQIVND, per germline (reference sequence). The length of the CDR3 is 14 residues. J lost 4 bases, V lost 4 bases, and 5 bases had no gene match. The CDR3 DNA follows: TGTGCCAGTAGTAAGGGGGCTCCGCCAGATACGCAGTATTTT. It specifies CASSKGAPPDTQYF.

Notes on this clone: One end of the junction does not line up with germline, which may come from a read error. The chain employs TRBV6-1 and TRBJ2-7; TRBD2 matches 7 bases. CDR1 MNHNS and CDR2 SASEGT come from the germline V gene. This CDR3 is built from 15 residues. The CDR3 DNA reads TGTGCCAGCATCCTGGGGGGAGGGTCTGCCTACGGGCAGTACTTC. Translation: CASILGGGSAYGQYF.

The rearrangement uses TRBV5-6 and TRBJ1-6; no definite D call. This CDR3 has 17 residues. Germline V CDR1 and CDR2: SGHDT, YYEEEE. V shed 3 bases and J shed 3 bases, with 16 bases lying between them. CDR3: CASSSEAPGSYNSPLHF. In nucleotides, the CDR3 is TGTGCCAGCAGCTCCGAGGCCCCCGGGAGCTATAATTCACCCCTCCACTTT.

The chain links TRBV6-1 to TRBJ2-7; D is possibly TRBD2 (6 bases). Germline V lookup: CDR1 MNHNS, CDR2 SASEGT. The CDR3 covers 11 residues. V lost 11 bases, J lost 6 bases, and 14 bases lay in between. CDR3 coding DNA: TGTGCCGGTTTTAGCGGCGGCGAGCAGTACTTC. Its protein product is CAGFSGGEQYF.

This chain uses TRBV10-1 with TRBJ2-3, with TRBD1 identical over 7 bases. CDR3 length equals 14 residues. J gave up 2 bases and V 7 bases, and 6 bases lay outside the gene matches. CDR1 is WNHNN, CDR2 SYGVQD, per germline (reference sequence). CDR3 sequence reads: CASKGDSYTDTQYF. The CDR3 nucleotides read TGCGCCAGCAAGGGGGACAGCTACACAGATACGCAGTATTTT.

This clone appeared once. The V call is TRBV28, the J call TRBJ2-7; D is possibly TRBD2 (6 bases). The CDR3 contains 15 residues. Germline CDR1 reads MDHEN; CDR2 reads SYDVKM. V lost 3 bases and J 3 bases, leaving 15 bases between the germline ends. CDR3 nucleotides: TGTGCCAGCAGTTTCTTAGTAGCGGATTTCTACGAGCAGTACTTC. Translation: CASSFLVADFYEQYF. The full variable domain, completed using reference TRBV28 and TRBJ2-7, is DVKVTQSSRYLVKRTGEKVFLECVQDMDHENMFWYRQDPGLGLRLIYFSYDVKMKEKGDIPEGYSVSREKKERFSLILESASTNQTSMYLCASSFLVADFYEQYFGPGTRLTVT.

This clone turned up a few times. The rearrangement joins TRBV2 to TRBJ1-6; no definite D call. CDR1 is SNHLY, CDR2 FYNNEI, per germline. Trimming stripped 7 bases from V and 9 bases from J, with 7 bases between. The CDR3 contains 11 residues. CDR3 residues: CASKDSSPLHF. CDR3 DNA sequence: TGTGCCAGCAAGGACTCTTCACCCCTCCACTTT.

This clone was recorded once. The chain links TRBV5-1 to TRBJ2-1, with 7 nucleotides matching TRBD1. Trimming cost V 0 bases and J 4 bases; bases outside gene matches: 1. Germline V gene lookup returns CDR1 SGHRS and CDR2 YFSETQ. The CDR3 totals 14 residues. CDR3 sequence reads: CASSLGQGYNEQFF. The CDR3 DNA follows: TGCGCCAGCAGCTTGGGACAGGGTTACAATGAGCAGTTCTTC.

The gene calls are TRBV30 and TRBJ1-1; D uncertain. The CDR3 sequence is 14 residues long. V was clipped by 4 bases and J by 0 bases, with 12 bases between them. In germline, CDR1 is GTSNPN, CDR2 SVGIG (reference sequence). The CDR3 reads CAWNPGLMNTEAFF. In nucleotides, the CDR3 is TGTGCCTGGAATCCCGGTCTCATGAACACTGAAGCTTTCTTT.

This chain uses TRBV28 with TRBJ1-1; tentative D call: TRBD1 (5 bases). V was cut by 7 bases and J by 3 bases, with 15 bases left in between. Germline V lookup: CDR1 MDHEN, CDR2 SYDVKM. The CDR3 consists of 14 residues. CDR3 bases: TGTGCCAGCACCCTCGGAGGGGCGTACACTGAAGCTTTCTTT. It translates to CASTLGGAYTEAFF.

The chain is built from TRBV2 and TRBJ2-1, with D perhaps matching TRBD2 (6 bases). This CDR3 is built from 15 residues. Per the germline V gene, CDR1 is SNHLY and CDR2 is FYNNEI. V gave up 6 bases and J gave up 3 bases, with 15 bases separating them. This CDR3 reads CASSDRGRGYNEQFF. The CDR3 DNA reads TGTGCCAGCAGCGACCGGGGGAGAGGCTACAATGAGCAGTTCTTC.

The chain couples TRBV2 to TRBJ2-3; D gene uncertain. This CDR3 spans 15 amino acids. The ends were cut back, 5 bases at V and 0 bases at J, with 12 bases in the middle. Germline lookup yields CDR1 SNHLY and CDR2 FYNNEI. CDR3 sequence reads: CASSKRVPSTDTQYF. The CDR3 DNA sequence: TGTGCCAGCAGTAAACGGGTTCCTAGCACAGATACGCAGTATTTT. Full variable domain (missing parts from reference TRBV2 and TRBJ2-3): EPEVTQTPSHQVTQMGQEVILRCVPISNHLYFYWYRQILGQKVEFLVSFYNNEISEKSEIFDDQFSVERPDGSNFTLKIRSTKLEDSAMYFCASSKRVPSTDTQYFGPGTRLTVL.

This rearrangement joins TRBV11-3 to TRBJ2-1; D perhaps matches TRBD2 (5 bases). The CDR3 length is 15 residues. V lost 4 bases and J 6 bases, leaving 16 bases between the germline ends. Germline V lookup: CDR1 SGHNT, CDR2 YENEEA. CDR3 DNA sequence: TGTGCCAGCAGCTCCGGGGTGAGTAGCCTCAATGAGCAGTTCTTC. The encoded protein is CASSSGVSSLNEQFF.

The rearrangement joins TRBV12-5 to TRBJ2-5; a weak D match, TRBD2 (6 bases). V lost 0 bases to trimming and J lost 1 base, with 21 bases between them. This CDR3 is built from 19 residues. Germline CDR1 reads LGHNT; CDR2 reads FRNRAP. The CDR3 is CASGLVHRVPSGFQETQYF. Here the CDR3 DNA reads TGTGCTAGTGGTTTGGTACATCGGGTGCCCAGCGGGTTCCAAGAGACCCAGTACTTC.

This chain joins TRBV10-2 and TRBJ2-6; D gene unclear. Per germline, CDR1 WSHSY and CDR2 SAAADI. There are 17 residues in the CDR3. V was trimmed by 0 bases and J by 0 bases, leaving 9 bases between them. The CDR3 reads CASSESHSYSGANVLTF. In DNA, the CDR3 is TGCGCCAGCAGTGAGTCCCACAGTTACTCTGGGGCCAACGTCCTGACTTTC.

V is TRBV7-9 and J is TRBJ2-1, with TRBD2 identical over 9 bases. Germline V CDR1 and CDR2: SEHNR, FQNEAQ (reference sequence). The CDR3 length is 17 residues. V gave up 1 base and J gave up 3 bases; unmatched junction bases: 7. The DNA for the CDR3 is TGTGCCAGCAGCTTAGGTTGGCGGGAGGGAATCTACAATGAGCAGTTCTTC. Protein: CASSLGWREGIYNEQFF. Variable domain in full (rest from reference TRBV7-9 and TRBJ2-1): DTGVSQNPRHKITKRGQNVTFRCDPISEHNRLYWYRQTLGQGPEFLTYFQNEAQLEKSRLLSDRFSAERPKGSFSTLEIQRTEQGDSAMYLCASSLGWREGIYNEQFFGPGTRLTVL.

The chain joins TRBV11-2 to TRBJ2-3, with D maybe TRBD1 (5 bases). The germline CDR1 and CDR2 sequences are SGHAT and FQNNGV. The CDR3 covers 14 residues. V gave up 5 bases and J gave up 6 bases, with 15 bases separating them. CDR3 in amino acids: CASSGRQGWDTQYF. CDR3 DNA sequence: TGTGCCAGCAGCGGAAGGCAGGGCTGGGATACGCAGTATTTT.

V is TRBV7-9 and J is TRBJ2-7, with D perhaps matching TRBD1 (6 bases). CDR1 is SEHNR, CDR2 FQNEAQ, per germline (reference sequence). The CDR3 contains 16 residues. The V and J ends lost 3 bases and 3 bases respectively, with 18 bases between them. CDR3: CASSFRATGVLYEQYF. The CDR3 DNA sequence: TGTGCCAGCAGCTTTCGAGCGACAGGAGTTCTCTACGAGCAGTACTTC.

This clone was seen once. The chain joins TRBV7-9 to TRBJ2-2, with a weak D call TRBD1 (7 bases). Germline loops: CDR1 SEHNR, CDR2 FQNEAQ (reference sequence). Trimming left V 6 bases short and J 7 bases short, with 15 bases between. The CDR3 totals 14 residues. The CDR3 bases are TGTGCCAGCAGGGCGCGGGACAGTGACGGGGAGCTGTTTTTT. It is translated as CASRARDSDGELFF.